The 29 T cell receptor beta chains listed next were all sequenced from one sample in a study of graft-versus-host responses after intestinal transplantation (dated by TCRdb to the early 2020s). Library construction relied on the immunoSEQ multiplex PCR assay. TCRdb re-hosts the immuneACCESS table, in-frame sequences only. Its copies lack some clones; in the studies checked, an unresolved V gene accounts for under half of them, and the cause for the rest is not known. This sample is represented by around 100,000 clones; roughly 93% of them were singletons. Together, the top ten hold roughly 1.2% of the sample. For these TCRs, the target antigens are not known. The time point label here, explained by the study, means: cells obtained before transplantation from donor or recipient. Here the sequenced sample was unstimulated CD8+ T cells sorted from spleen or lymph node cells, taken before intestinal transplant. The receptors stem from a human donor who received an intestinal transplant.

The genes are TRBV4-2 and TRBJ2-3, with D possibly TRBD2 on 5 matching bases. The germline V and J ends were trimmed by 2 bases and 2 bases, with 11 bases remaining between them. This CDR3 has 15 residues. CDR1 LGHNA and CDR2 YNFKEQ come from the germline V gene. CDR3 coding DNA: TGTGCCAGCAGCCAAACCGCACTAGACACAGATACGCAGTATTTT. It specifies CASSQTALDTDTQYF.

The CDR3 region is CASSEVGHTF. CDR3 bases: TGTGCCAGCAGTGAAGTGGGCCACACCTTC. The chain carries TRBV6-1 and TRBJ1-2; D call uncertain. Trimming cost V 1 base and J 12 bases, with 6 bases left between them. The CDR3 extends over 10 amino acids. In germline, CDR1 is MNHNS, CDR2 SASEGT.

V usage is TRBV18 and J usage is TRBJ1-1; D remains ambiguous. The germline V and J ends were trimmed by 3 bases and 5 bases, with 10 bases remaining between them. Per the germline V gene, CDR1 is KGHSH and CDR2 is LQKENI. The CDR3 covers 13 residues. The CDR3 bases are TGTGCCAGCTCACCGTCGAGAACAACTGAAGCTTTCTTT. Translating it yields CASSPSRTTEAFF.

The chain recombines TRBV5-1 with TRBJ2-7; 10 bases align to TRBD1. The ends lost 4 bases at V and 2 bases at J; junction bases unmatched: 6. Germline lookup yields CDR1 SGHRS and CDR2 YFSETQ. The CDR3 totals 15 residues. DNA for the CDR3: TGCGCCAGCAGCCCGGGGACAGGGGTTACCTACGAGCAGTACTTC. Translated, it gives CASSPGTGVTYEQYF.

This sequence joins TRBV5-8 and TRBJ1-3; D might be TRBD1 (5 bases). Trimming stripped 5 bases from V and 8 bases from J, with 14 bases between. The CDR3 is made up of 13 amino acids. The germline CDR1 and CDR2 sequences are SGHTS and YDEGEE. The CDR3 bases are TGTGCCAGCAGTTGGGAAGGGGCGGACACCATATATTTT. It translates to CASSWEGADTIYF.

The genes are TRBV27 and TRBJ2-3; 7 nucleotides agree with TRBD2. V dropped 9 bases and J dropped 4; count of bases not matched to a gene: 7. CDR1 is MNHEY, CDR2 SMNVEV, per germline (reference sequence). The CDR3 has 13 amino acids. The CDR3 DNA sequence: TGTGCCAGTGGGGTTCGGGGGGCAGATACGCAGTATTTT. This encodes CASGVRGADTQYF.

The sample holds one count of this clone. V is TRBV9 and J is TRBJ1-1; D is perhaps TRBD1 (6 bases). This CDR3 spans 16 amino acids. The germline CDR1 and CDR2 sequences are SGDLS and YYNGEE. The V and J ends lost 1 base and 1 base respectively, with 14 bases between them. The CDR3 protein is CASSVHRDKPNTEAFF. Here the CDR3 DNA reads TGTGCCAGCAGCGTACATCGGGACAAGCCGAACACTGAAGCTTTCTTT.

The chain combines TRBV2 with TRBJ1-2; D is uncertain. Germline lookup yields CDR1 SNHLY and CDR2 FYNNEI. CDR3 length: 13 amino acids. Trimming removed 2 bases from V and 4 bases from J, with 8 bases in between. The CDR3 loop is CASSESPTYGYTF. The CDR3 region has the DNA TGTGCCAGCAGTGAATCCCCGACCTATGGCTACACCTTC.

This chain connects TRBV6-5 to TRBJ1-4, with D possibly being TRBD1 (5 bases). The CDR3 contains 14 residues. Germline-derived CDR1 and CDR2 are MNHEY and SVGAGI. Trimming removed 6 bases from V and 8 bases from J, with 16 bases in between. Here the CDR3 DNA reads TGTGCCAGCAGACAGTTAGGAGGGGACGAAAAACTGTTTTTT. Amino acid sequence: CASRQLGGDEKLFF.

The chain combines TRBV6-6 with TRBJ1-5, with D perhaps matching TRBD1 (6 bases). V lost 2 bases to trimming and J lost 11 bases, with 16 bases between them. This CDR3 comprises 14 residues. The germline gives CDR1 MNHNY, CDR2 SVGAGI (reference sequence). The CDR3 loop reads CASSYITITGSQHF. The CDR3 DNA reads as TGTGCCAGCAGTTACATCACAATCACAGGGTCCCAGCATTTT.

The table lists this clone with a count of one. V usage is TRBV7-9 and J usage is TRBJ1-2; no firm D call. The CDR3 runs to 12 residues. Germline lookup yields CDR1 SEHNR and CDR2 FQNEAQ (reference sequence). The germline V and J ends were trimmed by 5 bases and 8 bases, with 12 bases remaining between them. In DNA, the CDR3 is TGTGCCAGCAGCCCCGACGAGCGGGGCTACACCTTC. Translating gives CASSPDERGYTF.

This sequence joins TRBV6-5 and TRBJ2-1, with a tentative D call TRBD2 (6 bases). Trimming took 2 bases from V and 1 from J, leaving 9 bases between them. The CDR3 loop spans 15 amino acids. CDR1 is MNHEY, CDR2 SVGAGI, per germline. The CDR3 DNA sequence: TGTGCCAGCAGTTACCGGAGGGTGTCCTACAATGAGCAGTTCTTC. Its protein product is CASSYRRVSYNEQFF.

This rearrangement joins TRBV6-1 to TRBJ1-1; D gene uncertain. This CDR3 spans 17 amino acids. Trimming took 2 bases from V and 1 from J, leaving 17 bases between them. Germline CDR1 is MNHNS and CDR2 is SASEGT. CDR3: CASSEYPEGPSNTEAFF. The CDR3 DNA reads as TGTGCCAGCAGTGAATACCCCGAAGGCCCCTCGAACACTGAAGCTTTCTTT.

The chain is built from TRBV11-2 and TRBJ2-2; D possibly corresponds to TRBD2 (5 bases). V was cut by 2 bases and J by 6 bases, with 7 bases left in between. The CDR3 has 13 amino acids. Germline loops: CDR1 SGHAT, CDR2 FQNNGV. This CDR3 is CASSLNGAGELFF. CDR3 bases: TGTGCCAGCAGCTTAAACGGGGCCGGGGAGCTGTTTTTT.

The chain is built from TRBV11-2 and TRBJ2-7, with 13 nucleotides matching TRBD2. Germline assignment: CDR1 SGHAT and CDR2 FQNNGV. The V and J ends lost 2 bases and 7 bases, in that order; junction bases with no gene match: 5. CDR3 length equals 15 residues. The CDR3 nucleotides read TGTGCCAGCAGCTTATCGACTAGCGGGGGGCCGGAGCAGTACTTC. It specifies CASSLSTSGGPEQYF.

The chain joins TRBV4-1 to TRBJ2-5; 8 nucleotides match TRBD2. The CDR3 covers 14 residues. Germline V gene sequence: CDR1 MGHRA, CDR2 YSYEKL. V lost 4 bases and J lost 5; bases outside the gene matches: 6. Written as DNA, the CDR3 is TGCGCCAGCAGCCCTGGGCCTAGCGGGGAGACCCAGTACTTC. This encodes CASSPGPSGETQYF.

V and J are TRBV19 and TRBJ2-1; D unclear. The CDR3 length is 14 residues. V lost 3 bases to trimming and J lost 6 bases, with 12 bases between them. The germline gives CDR1 LNHDA, CDR2 SQIVND (reference sequence). The CDR3 loop reads CASSIWGAANEQFF. The CDR3, as DNA: TGTGCCAGTAGTATTTGGGGTGCAGCCAATGAGCAGTTCTTC.

V gene TRBV7-9 combines with J gene TRBJ1-1, with no clear D. V lost 5 bases and J lost 10, with 17 bases in between. Germline V gives CDR1 SEHNR, CDR2 FQNEAQ (reference sequence). The CDR3 spans 13 residues. The CDR3 DNA follows: TGTGCCAGCAGCGACACTTATGAGGGAGCAGCTTTCTTT. Its translation: CASSDTYEGAAFF.

The chain couples TRBV29-1 to TRBJ1-2, with 7 bases identical to TRBD1. Per the germline V gene, CDR1 is SQVTM and CDR2 is ANQGSEA. This CDR3 region has 14 residues. V gave up 3 bases and J gave up 6 bases; unmatched junction bases: 10. CDR3 nucleotides: TGCAGCGTTGAGGGGACAGAGAAATTAGATGGCTACACCTTC. It translates to CSVEGTEKLDGYTF.

The V call is TRBV4-2, the J call TRBJ1-1; possible D gene TRBD1, 6 bases. Germline V gene sequence: CDR1 LGHNA, CDR2 YNFKEQ. V dropped 1 base and J dropped 5 bases, with 17 bases sitting between them. The CDR3 runs to 16 residues. CDR3 sequence reads: CASSQGEGGAGTEAFF. The CDR3, as DNA: TGTGCCAGCAGCCAAGGGGAGGGGGGCGCAGGAACTGAAGCTTTCTTT.

The V call is TRBV5-1, the J call TRBJ2-2; 11 positions agree with TRBD2. This CDR3 spans 17 amino acids. V trimming: 6 bases; J trimming: 3 bases; junction bases outside the gene matches: 10. Germline V CDR1 and CDR2: SGHRS, YFSETQ. This chain's CDR3 is CASTLSSGGLYTGELFF. CDR3 in DNA: TGCGCCAGCACCCTATCTAGCGGGGGGCTTTACACCGGGGAGCTGTTTTTT.

J is TRBJ1-2 and V is TRBV5-6, with 9 bases fitting TRBD1. V trimming: 0 bases; J trimming: 3 bases; junction bases outside the gene matches: 0. The germline CDR1 and CDR2 sequences are SGHDT and YYEEEE. This CDR3 has 14 residues. CDR3 residues: CASSLGDRDYGYTF. CDR3 nucleotide sequence: TGTGCCAGCAGCTTGGGGGACAGGGACTATGGCTACACCTTC.

CDR3 bases: TGTGCCATGGGGACAGTCAATCAGCCCCAGCATTTT. Its translation is CAMGTVNQPQHF. This chain uses TRBV6-4 with TRBJ1-5; 7 bases agree with TRBD1. The CDR3 extends over 12 amino acids. The J segment lost 3 bases and the V segment lost 10 bases, leaving 3 bases of the junction unmatched. The V gene's germline CDR1 is MRHNA and CDR2 SNTAGT.

This clone has just one count. This chain uses TRBV5-4 with TRBJ2-5; tentatively, D is TRBD1 (5 bases). V lost 2 bases to trimming and J lost 0 bases, with 8 bases between them. Germline V CDR1 and CDR2: SGHNT, YYREEE (reference sequence). The CDR3 spans 14 residues. The DNA of the CDR3 is TGTGCCAGCAGCTTACAGGATAACCAAGAGACCCAGTACTTC. It translates to CASSLQDNQETQYF.

The rearrangement joins TRBV7-8 to TRBJ1-2, with unresolved D. The CDR3 extends over 18 amino acids. Per the germline V gene, CDR1 is SGHVS and CDR2 is FQNEAQ. With 5 bases removed from V and 4 bases from J, the gap between germline ends came to 26 bases. CDR3 loop: CASSPTADGNFSIYGYTF. The CDR3 DNA reads as TGTGCCAGCAGCCCGACGGCTGACGGCAACTTTTCCATCTATGGCTACACCTTC.

This clone occurred once. The chain carries TRBV7-9 and TRBJ1-3; the match to TRBD1 covers 9 bases. This CDR3 spans 19 amino acids. The germline V gene has CDR1 SEHNR and CDR2 FQNEAQ (reference sequence). Germline trimming cut 0 bases from V and 6 bases from J; bases unmatched to any gene: 15. The CDR3, as DNA: TGTGCCAGCAGCTTAGCATTGGACAGGGGCCTTACCCAGCTAAACACCATATATTTT. The encoded protein is CASSLALDRGLTQLNTIYF.

The CDR3 coding sequence is TGCGCCAGCAGCCAAGATGAAGTCGACCCCACAGATACGCAGTATTTT. It is translated as CASSQDEVDPTDTQYF. The V call is TRBV4-1, the J call TRBJ2-3, with unresolved D. V gave up 0 bases and J gave up 2 bases, with 12 bases separating them. CDR3 length equals 16 residues. Germline values: CDR1 MGHRA, CDR2 YSYEKL.

On this clone: The sample contains more than one DNA sequence encoding this CDR3. The V and J genes are TRBV11-2 and TRBJ2-3, with D uncertain. The ends were cut back, 3 bases at V and 1 base at J, with 2 bases in the middle. Germline V gene data show CDR1 as SGHAT and CDR2 as FQNNGV. CDR3 length: 12 amino acids. The CDR3 reads CASSLGTDTQYF. The CDR3 nucleotides are TGTGCCAGCAGCTTGGGCACAGATACGCAGTATTTT. The full variable domain, its missing parts supplied by reference TRBV11-2 and TRBJ2-3, is EAGVAQSPRYKIIEKRQSVAFWCNPISGHATLYWYQQILGQGPKLLIQFQNNGVVDDSQLPKDRFSAERLKGVDSTLKIQPAKLEDSAVYLCASSLGTDTQYFGPGTRLTVL.

V gene TRBV27 combines with J gene TRBJ1-5, with 9 bases identical to TRBD1. Germline lookup yields CDR1 MNHEY and CDR2 SMNVEV (reference sequence). The CDR3 consists of 16 residues. Trimming took 5 bases from V and 3 from J; bases not matched to a gene: 8. CDR3 DNA sequence: TGTGCCAGCAGTCCCGGACAGGGGACGTACAATCAGCCCCAGCATTTT. The encoded protein is CASSPGQGTYNQPQHF.